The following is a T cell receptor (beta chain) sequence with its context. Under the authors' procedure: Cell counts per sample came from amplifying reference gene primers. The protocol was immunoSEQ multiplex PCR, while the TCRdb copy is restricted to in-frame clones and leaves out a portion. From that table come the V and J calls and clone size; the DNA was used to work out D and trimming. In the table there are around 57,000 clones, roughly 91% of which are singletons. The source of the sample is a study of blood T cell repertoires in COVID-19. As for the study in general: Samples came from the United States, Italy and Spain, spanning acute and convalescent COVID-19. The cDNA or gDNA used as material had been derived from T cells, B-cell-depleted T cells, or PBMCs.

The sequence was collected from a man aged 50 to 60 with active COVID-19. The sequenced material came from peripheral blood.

The CDR3 nucleotides read TGCGCCAGCAGCCAAGGACCGGGGTGGGAGGACTATGGCTACACCTTC. Its translation: CASSQGPGWEDYGYTF. This chain connects TRBV4-1 to TRBJ1-2, with D uncertain. CDR3 length: 16 residues. CDR1 MGHRA and CDR2 YSYEKL come from the germline V gene. The V end was cut by 1 base, the J end by 3 bases, with 15 bases between.